This TCR beta chain emerged from a study of T cell responses to AZD1222 COVID-19 vaccine. Sequencing was performed with immunoSEQ multiplex PCR; in TCRdb, only in-frame clones are kept and a portion is missing. The repertoire includes around 130,000 clones, roughly nine tenths of them detected once, and roughly a tenth sits in the top ten. Germline CDR1 is SGHNT and CDR2 is YYREEE (reference sequence). Trimming cost V 5 bases and J 4 bases; bases outside gene matches: 2. The CDR3 loop spans 13 amino acids. The sequence was collected from an adult who received the AZD1222 COVID-19 vaccine. The sample consisted of peripheral blood, taken 28 days after the second AZD1222 dose. The rearrangement links TRBV5-4 to TRBJ2-5, with 10 nucleotides matching TRBD1. The CDR3 reads CASRRDRGETQYF. Written as DNA, the CDR3 is TGTGCCAGCAGGCGGGACAGGGGAGAGACCCAGTACTTC.